This T cell receptor beta chain was found in a study of monozygotic twins with inflammatory bowel disease (dated by TCRdb to about 2019). About the full investigation: The full study comprised approximately 28 monozygotic twin pairs: nine German pairs (four IBD-concordant, five IBD-discordant) and 19 IBD-discordant Danish pairs. Disease-associated traits were sought mainly through comparisons between IBD patients and their genetically identical healthy co-twins within discordant pairs. Each individual had, on average, about 151 000 unique TCRalpha sequences and 181 000 unique TCRbeta sequences available for analysis. What the work shows at the level of the full study, not this receptor alone: Different T cell subtypes could not be distinguished in the analysis. Background noise and inter-individual variability may have been introduced into the repertoires by the differing immunosuppressive treatments among patients. Repertoire similarity did not differ between concordant and discordant twins, possibly due to limited statistical power. The results gave no support for a single strong signal or clonotype linked to IBD. A decrease in TCRbeta repertoire diversity, as measured by inverse Simpson index, was observed in IBD patients compared with their healthy co-twins. Compared with healthy twins, IBD patients had fewer clonotypes in common with other individuals, a difference most pronounced in patients showing signs of disease activity.

From cysteine to phenylalanine, the CDR3 is 18 amino acids long. No coding sequence is recorded. A 2.5 ml peripheral blood sample was drawn into PAXgene tubes per donor and stored at -80°C. Total RNA was isolated from whole blood with the PAXgene blood miRNA kit on an automated QIAcube, without T cell sorting. Peripheral blood from monozygotic twin pairs concordant or discordant for inflammatory bowel disease was subjected to deep TCRalpha and TCRbeta repertoire profiling with unique molecular barcoding. Smoking habits were recorded for all twin pairs, with individuals classified as current, former or never smokers. Receptor libraries were prepared by 5' RACE. Each TCR library was prepared from about 3.5 ug of total RNA. For each sample, cDNA synthesis was carried out in eight separate reactions using SMARTScribe reverse transcriptase. During cDNA synthesis, template switching introduced unique molecular identifiers that contained a 6-nucleotide sample barcode. Amplification of TCRalpha and TCRbeta cDNA involved two nested PCRs of approximately 16 and 10 cycles, and each PCR was followed by bead purification. Before amplification, cDNA was treated with uracil DNA-glycosylase and purified using the QIAquick PCR purification kit. In the second PCR, Illumina TruSeq-compatible adapters and sample-specific barcodes were added. Library quality and concentration were checked on TapeStation and Qubit, and libraries were pooled at around 5 ng each. Pooled libraries were sequenced on an Illumina HiSeq2500 single-index Rapid Run with 2 x 100 bp reads and custom sequencing primers. Under the source paper's analysis protocol: MiGEC version 1.2.6 was used for UMI-based consensus assembly to correct PCR and sequencing errors. V(D)J alignment, clonotype assembly and CDR3 extraction were performed with MiXCR version 2.1.1. To normalise gene usage, clonotype sharing and MAIT/NKT TCR abundance, the top 1000, 10 000 and 20 000 clonotypes in each sample were analysed. Diversity was computed as the inverse Simpson index with the vegan R package after downsampling to 27 000 UMIs. Paired Mann-Whitney U tests were applied to discordant twin pairs, with Benjamini-Hochberg correction for multiple testing. Based on TCRdb reprocessing of the reads, there is one entry per CDR3 protein sequence, and DNA is missing. TCRdb's processing, not the authors' own work, is the source of the V and J calls. This specimen's table enumerates 300,000 to 450,000 distinct CDR3 sequences. The biggest ten clones account for just over 2.5% of the sample.

A word on this clonotype: It lacks a known antigen.

The sequenced material came from blood. The TCR sequence derives from a human donor with ulcerative colitis or Crohn's disease, or a healthy co-twin of an affected twin (not recorded which). This receptor chain uses TRBV12-3 or TRBV12-4 and TRBJ1-2; no DNA is available, so the TRBD1 call from TCRdb remains unchecked. The CDR3 reads CASSFEHRDSRGYYGYTF.